This record covers a single T cell receptor beta chain. Per the authors' pipeline: Nucleated cell counts were estimated from reference gene primer amplification. Libraries were prepared by immunoSEQ multiplex PCR; TCRdb keeps only in-frame clonotypes and omits some of them. Clone size and the V and J calls come from that table; the DNA yielded D and trimming. Here the sample spans about 150,000 clones, 78% being singletons. The data are from a study of blood T cell repertoires in COVID-19. Overall study: Samples representing acute and convalescent COVID-19 were sourced from the United States, Italy and Spain. The cDNA or gDNA used as material had been derived from T cells, B-cell-depleted T cells, or PBMCs.

With V trimmed by 2 bases and J by 3 bases, 2 bases remained unmatched. The CDR3 extends over 15 amino acids. Looked up from germline, CDR1 is MNHNS and CDR2 is SASEGT. This TCR was recovered from an elderly woman with acute or convalescent COVID-19. The sequenced sample was peripheral blood. This rearrangement joins TRBV6-1 to TRBJ2-1, with 9 bases that match TRBD1. CDR3 sequence reads: CASSELGQGYNEQFF. The DNA for the CDR3 is TGTGCCAGCAGTGAATTGGGACAGGGCTACAATGAGCAGTTCTTC.